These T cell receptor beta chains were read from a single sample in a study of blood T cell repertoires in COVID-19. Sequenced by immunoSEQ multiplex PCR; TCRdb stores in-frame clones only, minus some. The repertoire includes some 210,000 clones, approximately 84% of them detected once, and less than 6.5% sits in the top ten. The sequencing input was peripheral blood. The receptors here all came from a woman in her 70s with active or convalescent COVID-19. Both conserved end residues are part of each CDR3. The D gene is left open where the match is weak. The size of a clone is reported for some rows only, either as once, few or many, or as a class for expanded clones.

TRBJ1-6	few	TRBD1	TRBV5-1	CASSLSGQHNSPLHF	TGCGCCAGCAGCTTGTCGGGACAGCATAATTCACCCCTCCACTTT
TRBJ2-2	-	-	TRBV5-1	CASSLLETGELFF	TGCGCCAGCAGCTTGCTTGAGACCGGGGAGCTGTTTTTT
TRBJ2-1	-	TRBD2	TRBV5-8	CASHAAYLSSGSYNEQFF	TGTGCCAGCCACGCAGCTTACCTTTCTAGCGGGAGCTACAATGAGCAGTTCTTC
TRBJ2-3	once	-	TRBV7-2	CASRSGSTDTQYF	TGTGCCAGCCGCTCAGGTAGCACAGATACGCAGTATTTT
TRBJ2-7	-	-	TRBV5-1	CASSLGLIYEQYF	TGCGCCAGCAGCTTGGGACTGATCTACGAGCAGTACTTC
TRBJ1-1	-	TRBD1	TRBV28	CASNDRGETEAFF	TGTGCCAGCAACGACAGGGGCGAAACTGAAGCTTTCTTT
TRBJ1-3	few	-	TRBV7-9	CASSHPSRGGTGNTIYF	TGTGCCAGCAGCCATCCTAGTCGGGGAGGTACTGGAAACACCATATATTTT
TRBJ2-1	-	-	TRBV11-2	CASSLVSGSYNEQFF	TGTGCCAGCAGCTTAGTGAGCGGCTCCTACAATGAGCAGTTCTTC
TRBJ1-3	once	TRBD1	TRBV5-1	CASSLSTTGGYGNTIYF	TGCGCCAGCAGCTTATCCACGACAGGGGGCTATGGAAACACCATATATTTT
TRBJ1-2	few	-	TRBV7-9	CASNRDWNYGYTF	TGTGCCAGCAACCGGGACTGGAACTATGGCTACACCTTC
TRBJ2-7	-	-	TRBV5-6	CASSPAAGDEQYF	TGTGCCAGCAGCCCAGCGGCCGGGGACGAGCAGTACTTC
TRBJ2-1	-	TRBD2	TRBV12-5	CASGQAGAYNEQFF	TGTGCTAGTGGTCAGGCGGGAGCCTACAATGAGCAGTTCTTC
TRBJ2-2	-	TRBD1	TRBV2	CASRRTGALAGELFF	TGTGCCAGCAGACGTACAGGGGCACTGGCCGGGGAGCTGTTTTTT
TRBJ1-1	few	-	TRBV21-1	CARFPVAFF	TGTGCCAGATTCCCCGTGGCTTTCTTT
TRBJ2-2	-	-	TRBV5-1	CASTLDSGNTGELFF	TGCGCCAGCACGCTGGACAGCGGAAACACCGGGGAGCTGTTTTTT
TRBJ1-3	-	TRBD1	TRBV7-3	CASSLGTGGGNTIYF	TGTGCCAGCAGCCTGGGGACAGGGGGAGGAAACACCATATATTTT
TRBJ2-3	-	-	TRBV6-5	CASSLSGHTTDTQYF	TGTGCCAGCAGTTTATCGGGACACACCACAGATACGCAGTATTTT
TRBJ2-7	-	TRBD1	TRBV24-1	CATSDSGTENYEQYF	TGTGCCACCAGTGATTCCGGGACAGAGAATTACGAGCAGTACTTC
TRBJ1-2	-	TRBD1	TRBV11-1	CASRPGTGRASYTF	TGTGCCAGCAGACCCGGGACAGGGAGGGCGAGCTACACCTTC
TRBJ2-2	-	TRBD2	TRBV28	CASSLSTSRVKAGELFF	TGTGCCAGCAGTTTATCGACTAGCCGTGTGAAGGCCGGGGAGCTGTTTTTT
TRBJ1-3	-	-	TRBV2	CASSLGGNTIYF	TGTGCCAGCAGCCTCGGTGGAAACACCATATATTTT
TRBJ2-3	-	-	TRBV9	CASSAQLAGTQYF	TGTGCCAGCAGCGCACAACTAGCCGGTACGCAGTATTTT
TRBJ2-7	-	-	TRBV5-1	CASSLGRNYEQYF	TGCGCCAGCAGCTTAGGCAGGAACTACGAGCAGTACTTC
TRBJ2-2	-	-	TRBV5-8	CASSLGQRTGELFF	TGTGCCAGCAGCTTGGGACAGCGCACCGGGGAGCTGTTTTTT
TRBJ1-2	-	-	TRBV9	CASSPPKAGGRGYGYTF	TGTGCCAGCAGCCCCCCCAAGGCGGGGGGCCGGGGCTATGGCTACACCTTC
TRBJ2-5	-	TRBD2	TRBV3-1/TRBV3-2	CASSPWTSGRRETQYF	TGTGCCAGCAGCCCCTGGACTAGCGGGAGAAGGGAGACCCAGTACTTC
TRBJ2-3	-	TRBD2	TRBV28	CASSTSGRQRSAGYF	TGTGCCAGCAGTACTAGCGGGAGGCAAAGATCGGCCGGGTATTTT
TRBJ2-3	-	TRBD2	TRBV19	CASSITAGRARRDTQYF	TGTGCCAGTAGTATAACGGCCGGGAGGGCCCGAAGGGATACGCAGTATTTT
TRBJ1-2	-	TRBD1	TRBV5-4	CASSSGQGGYGYTF	TGTGCCAGCAGCTCAGGACAGGGCGGCTATGGCTACACCTTC
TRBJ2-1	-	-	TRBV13	CASSRHRLGVYNEQFF	TGTGCCAGCAGCCGCCATCGACTAGGTGTATACAATGAGCAGTTCTTC
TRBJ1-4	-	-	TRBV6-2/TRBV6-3	CASSPVLRGWRTNEKLFF	TGTGCCAGCAGCCCTGTCCTAAGGGGGTGGCGGACTAATGAAAAACTGTTTTTT
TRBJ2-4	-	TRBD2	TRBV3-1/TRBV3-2	CASSQLAGLAKNIQYF	TGTGCCAGCAGCCAACTAGCGGGATTAGCCAAAAACATTCAGTACTTC
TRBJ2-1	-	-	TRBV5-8	CASSLLRTTRYNEQFF	TGTGCCAGCAGCCTACTTAGGACTACGCGATACAATGAGCAGTTCTTC
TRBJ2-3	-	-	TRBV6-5	CASSPQVLDTQYF	TGTGCCAGCAGCCCCCAGGTTCTGGATACGCAGTATTTT
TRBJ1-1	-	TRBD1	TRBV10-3	CAIGQGAEAFF	TGTGCCATCGGACAGGGGGCGGAAGCTTTCTTT
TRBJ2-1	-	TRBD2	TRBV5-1	CASSSLLGTSGGNEQFF	TGCGCCAGCAGCTCCCTACTTGGGACTAGCGGAGGGAATGAGCAGTTCTTC
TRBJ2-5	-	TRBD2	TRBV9	CASSVGSVVGGGETQYF	TGTGCCAGCAGCGTAGGGAGTGTCGTCGGCGGGGGAGAGACCCAGTACTTC
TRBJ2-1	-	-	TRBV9	CASSSFFQDNEQFF	TGTGCCAGCAGCTCCTTCTTCCAGGACAATGAGCAGTTCTTC
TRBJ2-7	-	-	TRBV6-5	CASKTGVAGGEQYF	TGTGCCAGCAAGACGGGGGTCGCAGGGGGGGAGCAGTACTTC
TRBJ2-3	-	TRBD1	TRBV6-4	CASSNGQGADTQYF	TGTGCCAGCAGTAACGGACAGGGAGCAGATACGCAGTATTTT
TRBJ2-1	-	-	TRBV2	CASSEGALGSYNEQFF	TGTGCCAGCAGTGAAGGGGCACTGGGCTCCTACAATGAGCAGTTCTTC
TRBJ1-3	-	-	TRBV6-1	CASSEVMNTIYF	TGTGCCAGCAGTGAAGTAATGAACACCATATATTTT
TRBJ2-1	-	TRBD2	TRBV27	CASSLGSGLTYNEQFF	TGTGCCAGCAGTTTAGGTAGCGGGCTTACCTACAATGAGCAGTTCTTC
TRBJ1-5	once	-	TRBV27	CASSPRQTNQPQHF	TGTGCCAGCAGTCCCAGACAGACAAATCAGCCCCAGCATTTT
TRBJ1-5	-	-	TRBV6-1	CASSEGDSNQPQHF	TGTGCCAGCAGTGAGGGAGATAGCAATCAGCCCCAGCATTTT
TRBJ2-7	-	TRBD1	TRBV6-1	CASSEAGTGDYEQYF	TGTGCCAGCAGTGAAGCGGGGACAGGAGATTACGAGCAGTACTTC
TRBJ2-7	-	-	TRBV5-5	CASSLKMSNEQYF	TGTGCCAGCAGCTTGAAAATGTCCAACGAGCAGTACTTC
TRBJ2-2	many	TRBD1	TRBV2	CARQYRQGGLNTGELFF	TGTGCCAGACAATATAGACAGGGGGGATTGAACACCGGGGAGCTGTTTTTT